Listed below are T cell receptor beta chains from one sample, sequenced in a study of T cells after yellow fever vaccination. One entry per CDR3 protein, called by TCRdb with MiXCR from the 5' RACE reads. The sample has 300,000 or so distinct CDR3 sequences; 8.1% are singletons. Sequenced here: PBMCs, sampled roughly 45 days after the first yellow fever vaccination. The receptors derive from a man aged 18 to 29 who received the YFV17D yellow fever vaccine. Each CDR3 is given with its conserved first and last residue.

v_gene | CDR3aa
TRBV5-1 | CASSPDGGGYEQYF
TRBV29-1 | CSVKGGDPGNTIYF
TRBV2 | CASEQNHSYGYTF
TRBV20-1 | CSARRAGNQPQHF
TRBV12-3/TRBV12-4 | CASRQQETQYF
TRBV12-3/TRBV12-4 | CASSFLVAGGYNEQFF
TRBV2 | CASRRGLHEQFF
TRBV5-1 | CASSPGMQKQETQYF
TRBV23-1 | CASSLTGQYF
TRBV11-2 | CASSLIAAGAYEQYF
TRBV4-1 | CASSPGTGRYIQYF
TRBV24-1 | CATSDATGYYGYTF
TRBV2 | CASSEGQSNTGELFF
TRBV30 | CAWSVMGRNNSPLHF
TRBV7-3 | CASSLGTYTGELFF
TRBV7-9 | CASSLGLTGTQETQYF
TRBV18 | CASSLNRGSTDTQYF
TRBV18 | CASTTTGGTYGYTF
TRBV5-1 | CASSRGDGNYGYTF
TRBV7-9 | CASSSPGTGIHSGNTIYF
TRBV6-5 | CASSYARAAQPQHF
TRBV6-2/TRBV6-3 | CASSWQVEETQYF
TRBV10-3 | CAIKDTNEKLFF
TRBV25-1 | CASSELGALETQYF
TRBV6-5 | CASSYSLARVQETQYF
TRBV6-6 | CASTQGALETQYF
TRBV9 | CASSVAEGSSYGYTF
TRBV12-3/TRBV12-4 | CASTPSDRVKAFF
TRBV20-1 | CSASGTNSYEQYF
TRBV15 | CATAGDHSNTGELFF
TRBV13 | CASSSNGGQLGEQYF
TRBV10-3 | CAIRTREDDTQYF
TRBV7-8 | CASSSGTAYGYTF
TRBV6-2/TRBV6-3 | CASSGIAGENTGELFF
TRBV5-1 | CASSEGADQPQHF
TRBV4-3 | CASSQDFWSGNQPQHF
TRBV27 | CASSPLNRLSTDTQYF
TRBV3-1 | CASSPYSVPQYNEQFF